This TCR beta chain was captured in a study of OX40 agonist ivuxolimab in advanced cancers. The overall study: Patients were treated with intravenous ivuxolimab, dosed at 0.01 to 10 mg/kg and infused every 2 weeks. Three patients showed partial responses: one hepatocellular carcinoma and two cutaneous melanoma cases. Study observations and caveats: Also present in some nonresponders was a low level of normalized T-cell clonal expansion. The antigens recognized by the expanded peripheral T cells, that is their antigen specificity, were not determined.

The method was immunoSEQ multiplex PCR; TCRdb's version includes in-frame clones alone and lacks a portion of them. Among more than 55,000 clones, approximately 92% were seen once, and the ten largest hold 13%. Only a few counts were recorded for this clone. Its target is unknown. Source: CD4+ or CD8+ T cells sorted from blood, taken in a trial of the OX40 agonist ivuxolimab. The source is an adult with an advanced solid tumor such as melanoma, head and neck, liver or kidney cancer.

CDR3 region: CASSLGGANTEAFF. The CDR3 bases are TGTGCCAGCAGCTTGGGGGGGGCGAACACTGAAGCTTTCTTT. This chain connects TRBV11-3 to TRBJ1-1; D may be TRBD1 (6 bases). V was pared by 3 bases and J by 1 base, with 9 bases between. Germline V gives CDR1 SGHNT, CDR2 YENEEA. The CDR3 loop spans 14 amino acids.